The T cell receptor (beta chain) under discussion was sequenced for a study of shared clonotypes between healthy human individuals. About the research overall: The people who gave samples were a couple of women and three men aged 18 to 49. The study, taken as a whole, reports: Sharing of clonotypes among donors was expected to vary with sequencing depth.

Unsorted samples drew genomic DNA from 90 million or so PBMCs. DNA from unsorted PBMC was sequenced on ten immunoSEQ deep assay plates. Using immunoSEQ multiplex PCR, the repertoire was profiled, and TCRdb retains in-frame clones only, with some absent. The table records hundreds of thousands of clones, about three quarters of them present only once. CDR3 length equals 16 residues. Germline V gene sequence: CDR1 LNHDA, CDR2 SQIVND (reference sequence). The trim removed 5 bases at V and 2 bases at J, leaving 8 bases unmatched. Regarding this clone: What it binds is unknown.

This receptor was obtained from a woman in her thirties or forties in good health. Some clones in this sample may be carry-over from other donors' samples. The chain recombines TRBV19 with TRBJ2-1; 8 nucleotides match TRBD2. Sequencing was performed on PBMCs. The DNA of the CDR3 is TGTGCCAGTAGTCCAACAACTAGCGGTACCTACAATGAGCAGTTCTTC. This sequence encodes CASSPTTSGTYNEQFF.